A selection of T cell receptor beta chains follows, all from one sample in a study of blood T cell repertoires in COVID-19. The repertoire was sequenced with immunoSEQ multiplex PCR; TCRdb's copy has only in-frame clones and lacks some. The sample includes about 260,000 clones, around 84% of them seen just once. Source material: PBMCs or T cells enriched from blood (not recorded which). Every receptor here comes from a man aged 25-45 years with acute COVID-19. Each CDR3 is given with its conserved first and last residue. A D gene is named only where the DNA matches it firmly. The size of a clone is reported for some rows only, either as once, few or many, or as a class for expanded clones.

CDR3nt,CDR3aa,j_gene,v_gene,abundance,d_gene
TGTGCCAGCAGCTTAGAACGCCGGACTGAAGCTTTCTTT,CASSLERRTEAFF,TRBJ1-1,TRBV11-2,NA,NA
TGTGCCAGCAGTTATGAGTTGCCTGGACAGGGGAGCACTGAAGCTTTCTTT,CASSYELPGQGSTEAFF,TRBJ1-1,TRBV6-2/TRBV6-3,NA,TRBD1
TGCGCCAGCAGCCTCCAGGGACAGAGTATGAACACTGAAGCTTTCTTT,CASSLQGQSMNTEAFF,TRBJ1-1,TRBV5-1,NA,TRBD1
TGTGCCACCAGCAGAGTAAATATGAACACTGAAGCTTTCTTT,CATSRVNMNTEAFF,TRBJ1-1,TRBV15,NA,NA
TGTGCCAGCAGCCCCAGGACAGGCAACACTGAAGCTTTCTTT,CASSPRTGNTEAFF,TRBJ1-1,TRBV11-3,NA,TRBD1
TGTGCCAGCTCACTTCGAACCAGGGGAAGCAATCAGCCCCAGCATTTT,CASSLRTRGSNQPQHF,TRBJ1-5,TRBV18,once,NA
TGTGCCAGCAGTTTAATGGCAGGGGGCGCTGCCGGGGAGCTGTTTTTT,CASSLMAGGAAGELFF,TRBJ2-2,TRBV27,NA,TRBD1
TGTGCCAGCAGCTTAGTACAGGGCGAATCACCCCTCCACTTT,CASSLVQGESPLHF,TRBJ1-6,TRBV11-2,NA,NA
TGTGCCAGTCCTAGGGGAGGCGGCACTGAAGCTTTCTTT,CASPRGGGTEAFF,TRBJ1-1,TRBV11-2,once,NA
TGTGCCAGCAGCTTGGATATTTCGGGGTCAGGGGCCAACGTCCTGACTTTC,CASSLDISGSGANVLTF,TRBJ2-6,TRBV5-1,NA,NA
TGCGCCAGCAGCGTGGGGGGACTGGGCTCTGGAAACACCATATATTTT,CASSVGGLGSGNTIYF,TRBJ1-3,TRBV5-1,NA,NA
TGCAGCGTTGGGGGAATAGCGGGAGTTGGAGATACGCAGTATTTT,CSVGGIAGVGDTQYF,TRBJ2-3,TRBV29-1,NA,TRBD2
TGTGCCGGGAGGTCGGCTGGGGCCAACGTCCTGACTTTC,CAGRSAGANVLTF,TRBJ2-6,TRBV6-5,NA,NA
TGTGCCAGCAGCCACCTGGGCGGGGGGGCGGCCAAAAACATTCAGTACTTC,CASSHLGGGAAKNIQYF,TRBJ2-4,TRBV7-6,NA,TRBD2
TGTGCCAGCAGCTCCGTCGCGTCGGGAGGCACAGATACGCAGTATTTT,CASSSVASGGTDTQYF,TRBJ2-3,TRBV7-2,NA,NA
TGTGCCAGCAGCTTATCGTTAGGGGAAGAGACCCAGTACTTC,CASSLSLGEETQYF,TRBJ2-5,TRBV7-8,NA,NA
TGTGCCAGCAGCCATCGACAGGGGGCTACTGAAGCTTTCTTT,CASSHRQGATEAFF,TRBJ1-1,TRBV9,NA,TRBD1
TGTGCCAGCATTAGGCTAGCGGGGAACAATGAGCAGTTCTTC,CASIRLAGNNEQFF,TRBJ2-1,TRBV28,NA,TRBD2
TGTGCCAGCTTCTTTCCGGACAGTCATACTGGAAACACCATATATTTT,CASFFPDSHTGNTIYF,TRBJ1-3,TRBV18,NA,NA
TGTGCCAGCAGTCGACAGGGGACAGCTCCAGATACGCAGTATTTT,CASSRQGTAPDTQYF,TRBJ2-3,TRBV2,NA,TRBD1
TGTGCCAGCAGCGTGACACTCAGCACAGATACGCAGTATTTT,CASSVTLSTDTQYF,TRBJ2-3,TRBV5-1,NA,NA
TGTGCCAGCCAAGGACAGAGGTGGACTGAAGCTTTCTTT,CASQGQRWTEAFF,TRBJ1-1,TRBV12-3/TRBV12-4,NA,NA
TGTGCCAGCAGTGCCCTCCCACAGGATGAGCAGTTCTTC,CASSALPQDEQFF,TRBJ2-1,TRBV6-4,many,NA
TGTGCCAGCAGTCAGGTTCCAGAGAAGGGCTACACCTTC,CASSQVPEKGYTF,TRBJ1-2,TRBV28,few,NA
TGTGCCACCATGGGAGTAGATACGCAGTATTTT,CATMGVDTQYF,TRBJ2-3,TRBV24-1,NA,NA
TGCGCCAGCAGCCAAGTACAGGGGAGCTATGGCTACACCTTC,CASSQVQGSYGYTF,TRBJ1-2,TRBV4-1,NA,TRBD1
TGTGCCAGCAGCAGTGGACAGGGCACAGATACGCAGTATTTT,CASSSGQGTDTQYF,TRBJ2-3,TRBV11-3,NA,TRBD1
TGTGCCAGCAGTCCCTTGGTTTCGGCTGGAAACACCATATATTTT,CASSPLVSAGNTIYF,TRBJ1-3,TRBV6-5,once,NA
TGTGCCAGCAGCTTATCCAGGGGTAATGAAAAACTGTTTTTT,CASSLSRGNEKLFF,TRBJ1-4,TRBV7-9,NA,NA
TGCGCCAGCAGTCGACTAGCGGGGCCTTTAGATACGCAGTATTTT,CASSRLAGPLDTQYF,TRBJ2-3,TRBV5-1,NA,TRBD2
TGCGCCAGCAGCCAAGCCGGGGGGGCGAATGAAAAACTGTTTTTT,CASSQAGGANEKLFF,TRBJ1-4,TRBV4-1,once,NA
TGTGCCAGCAGGGCGGGTGGTGGAGGCATTGGCTACACCTTC,CASRAGGGGIGYTF,TRBJ1-2,TRBV27,NA,NA
TGCGCCAGCAGCCAAGATCTAGCGGGAGTGCGTGAGCAGTTCTTC,CASSQDLAGVREQFF,TRBJ2-1,TRBV4-3,NA,TRBD2
TGTGCCAGCAGTTGGGGCGAAGACACTGTGAACACTGAAGCTTTCTTT,CASSWGEDTVNTEAFF,TRBJ1-1,TRBV27,once,NA
TGTGCCAGCAGTGGACCGACTTCGTGGCCTAGCTCCGTATGGTTCTTC,CASSGPTSWPSSVWFF,TRBJ2-1,TRBV25-1,once,NA
TGTGCCAGCAGCTTAGGCTCGTTGGGCGGGAGGGCCAATCGTAATGAGCAGTTCTTC,CASSLGSLGGRANRNEQFF,TRBJ2-1,TRBV7-2,NA,TRBD2
TGTGCCAGCAGCGTAGTTCAAGACTCTAAACTGTTTTTT,CASSVVQDSKLFF,TRBJ1-4,TRBV9,NA,NA
TGTGCCACCAGTCTCGGGGGAGAGACCCAGTACTTC,CATSLGGETQYF,TRBJ2-5,TRBV24-1,NA,NA
TGTGCCAGCAGATGGAAGGACACAAATGGCTACACCTTC,CASRWKDTNGYTF,TRBJ1-2,TRBV28,few,NA
TGCGCCAGCAGCCTTGGGAACCAACAGGGAAGGTATGGCTACACCTTC,CASSLGNQQGRYGYTF,TRBJ1-2,TRBV5-1,NA,NA
TGTGCCAGCAGCTTAAGGGAGGAAGCTTTCTTT,CASSLREEAFF,TRBJ1-1,TRBV5-6,once,NA
TGTGCCAGCACCCCCAGTGAACGTCCTAACTATGGCTACATCTTC,CASTPSERPNYGYIF,TRBJ1-2,TRBV28,once,NA
TGTGCTAGCAGCCTGGGACAGGATACTACAAACACCATATATTTT,CASSLGQDTTNTIYF,TRBJ1-3,TRBV7-7,NA,TRBD1
TGTGCCAGCAGCCAGTACTCCGGGACAGGGGGCCGGGAGACCCAGTACTTC,CASSQYSGTGGRETQYF,TRBJ2-5,TRBV3-1/TRBV3-2,NA,TRBD1
TGTGCCACCAGCAGAGAGCCTAGCGGGGTATACAATGAGCAGTTCTTC,CATSREPSGVYNEQFF,TRBJ2-1,TRBV15,once,TRBD2
TGTGCCAGCAGCTCTAGGCACATTAGCAATCAGCCCCAGCATTTT,CASSSRHISNQPQHF,TRBJ1-5,TRBV7-2,NA,NA
TGTGCCAGCTCACCACTAAACGACGGGGCTGAAGCTTTCTTT,CASSPLNDGAEAFF,TRBJ1-1,TRBV18,NA,NA
TGTGCCAGCAGCACCAGCGGACAGGGGGCTTCTGGCTACACCTTC,CASSTSGQGASGYTF,TRBJ1-2,TRBV5-4,once,TRBD1
TGTGCCAGCTTAACAGGGCCCACAGATACGCAGTATTTT,CASLTGPTDTQYF,TRBJ2-3,TRBV28,NA,NA
TGTGCCAGCAGCTTGGTTCTAGCGCACCTAACAGGCACAGATACGCAGTATTTT,CASSLVLAHLTGTDTQYF,TRBJ2-3,TRBV5-8,NA,NA
TGTGCCAGTAGTATAGGGGGAGGTCTCCCGGCGGGCTACACCTTC,CASSIGGGLPAGYTF,TRBJ1-2,TRBV19,NA,NA
TGTGCCAGTACCCCCAAGTCGGTGCCCGACACAGATACGCAGTATTTT,CASTPKSVPDTDTQYF,TRBJ2-3,TRBV19,once,NA
TGTGCCAGCAGCGTAGTCTCGGGAGGAATAGATACGCAGTATTTT,CASSVVSGGIDTQYF,TRBJ2-3,TRBV9,NA,TRBD2
TGCAGTGCTAGCAACAATGAGCAGTTCTTC,CSASNNEQFF,TRBJ2-1,TRBV20-1,NA,NA
TGTGCCAGCAGCTCCTCTGGAAGGACAGTTAACATTCAGTACTTC,CASSSSGRTVNIQYF,TRBJ2-4,TRBV11-2,NA,NA
TGCAGCGTTCCCTCAGGGAACAACTATGGCTACACCTTC,CSVPSGNNYGYTF,TRBJ1-2,TRBV29-1,few,NA
TGTGCCAGCAGCTTTAACAGGGGGTTAGGCTACACCTTC,CASSFNRGLGYTF,TRBJ1-2,TRBV5-6,NA,TRBD1
TGTGCCAGTACCCCCGGGCATGCAGGGGGAGGCTACACCTTC,CASTPGHAGGGYTF,TRBJ1-2,TRBV19,NA,TRBD1
TGTGCCTGGAGTCGGGACACCCAAGAGACCCAGTACTTC,CAWSRDTQETQYF,TRBJ2-5,TRBV30,NA,NA